This T cell receptor beta chain was captured by sequencing in a study of human T cells and chemical hapten exposure. At the level of the study: A 2 cm by 2 cm inner upper arm patch received 2% DPC for sensitization.

Per the study methods: Between roughly 20,000 and 690,600 TCRs appeared in each sample, and the median stood at roughly 95,000. TCRdb recomputed calls from the RACE reads with MiXCR, one row per CDR3 protein. These V and J calls rely on TCRdb rather than the paper's analysis. Seen here are some 100,000 distinct CDR3 sequences, 7% to 10% observed once, and the top ten hold approximately 2%. This CDR3 comprises 15 residues. The V and J ends lost 7 bases and 0 bases respectively, with 15 bases between them. CDR1 and CDR2 from the germline V gene are SGHTA and FQGNSA. Indicated time point: patch test 2, 6 weeks after DPC sensitization. The treatment was: therapeutic diphenylcyclopropenone sensitization with weekly scalp DPC. This clonotype appeared many times.

The clonotype originates from a woman between 40 and 55 years old with alopecia areata. Some clones in this sample may be carry-over from other donors' samples. This chain connects TRBV7-2 to TRBJ1-2; no clear D. Sequences were derived from whole blood, sampled in connection with sensitization to the hapten diphenylcyclopropenone (DPC). The CDR3 reads CASTPAGGTNYGYTF. The CDR3 DNA sequence: TGTGCCAGCACCCCCGCAGGCGGAACTAACTATGGCTACACCTTC.